Each of the 17 T cell receptor beta chains below was sequenced from the same sample in a study of cytomegalovirus exposure and HLA in healthy donors. PCR used 60 Vbeta primers and 13 Jbeta primers. Assay used: immunoSEQ multiplex PCR; TCRdb lists only in-frame clones, some missing. The sample lists 100,000 to 150,000 clones, roughly 82% occurring once. Sequencing was carried out using PBMCs. These receptors were collected from a male donor in good health and CMV-seropositive.

The chain recombines TRBV27 with TRBJ1-5; no clear D gene. The CDR3 has 12 amino acids. Trimming removed 6 bases at V and 5 bases at J, with 8 bases between. CDR1 and CDR2 (germline): MNHEY, SMNVEV (reference sequence). The CDR3 region is CASSSGDQPQHF. CDR3 sequence (DNA): TGTGCCAGCAGCTCCGGGGATCAGCCCCAGCATTTT.

V gene TRBV6-5 combines with J gene TRBJ2-1, with D possibly TRBD1 on 7 matching bases. The CDR3 length is 13 residues. Trimming pared 7 bases from V and 8 bases from J, leaving 15 bases between. Germline V CDR1 and CDR2: MNHEY, SVGAGI. CDR3 in amino acids: CASKVRGEDEQFF. The DNA for the CDR3 is TGTGCCAGCAAAGTCAGGGGGGAGGATGAGCAGTTCTTC.

V usage is TRBV25-1 and J usage is TRBJ2-7; a possible D gene is TRBD2 (5 bases). This CDR3 has 15 amino acids. CDR1 and CDR2 from the germline V gene are MGHDK and SYGVNS. Trimming stripped 3 bases from V and 5 bases from J, with 17 bases between. CDR3 sequence: CASSELTTLGHEQYF. The DNA of the CDR3 is TGTGCCAGCAGTGAGTTGACTACCCTCGGCCACGAGCAGTACTTC.

The V and J genes are TRBV15 and TRBJ2-3; tentative D call: TRBD2 (6 bases). This CDR3 contains 16 residues. The V gene lost 1 base and the J gene lost 1 base, with 12 bases spanning the gap. Germline assignment: CDR1 LNHNV and CDR2 YYDKDF (reference sequence). The CDR3 DNA sequence: TGTGCCACCAGCAGAGTGAAGCGGGCAGGCACAGATACGCAGTATTTT. Translation: CATSRVKRAGTDTQYF. The full variable domain, completed using reference TRBV15 and TRBJ2-3, is DAMVIQNPRYQVTQFGKPVTLSCSQTLNHNVMYWYQQKSSQAPKLLFHYYDKDFNNEADTPDNFQSRRPNTSFCFLDIRSPGLGDTAMYLCATSRVKRAGTDTQYFGPGTRLTVL.

With regard to this clone: A read error may account for a junction end that differs from germline. V is TRBV25-1 and J is TRBJ2-4; 10 bases align to TRBD2. This CDR3 region has 15 residues. Looked up from germline, CDR1 is MGHDK and CDR2 is SYGVNS. This chain's CDR3 is CASSLAGVGQNSQYF. The CDR3 DNA follows: TGTGCCAGCAGCCTAGCGGGAGTGGGGCAAAACAGTCAGTACTTC.

The genes are TRBV10-3 and TRBJ1-5, with D uncertain. The V and J ends lost 7 bases and 5 bases respectively, with 15 bases between them. CDR3 length: 14 amino acids. CDR1 is ENHRY and CDR2 is SYGVKD in the germline V gene. Here the CDR3 reads CAINPGDSDQPQHF. The CDR3 bases are TGTGCCATCAATCCGGGTGACTCGGATCAGCCCCAGCATTTT.

The chain has TRBV7-2 and TRBJ2-1; 7 nucleotides line up with TRBD2. The trim removed 5 bases at V and 9 bases at J, leaving 10 bases unmatched. Germline CDR1 is SGHTA and CDR2 is FQGNSA. The length of the CDR3 is 14 residues. The CDR3 region is CASSRSLAASEQFF. CDR3 sequence (DNA): TGTGCCAGCAGCCGATCCCTAGCGGCGAGTGAGCAGTTCTTC.

This clone has a handful of counts. The chain is built from TRBV14 and TRBJ1-2; D is unresolved. Germline V gives CDR1 SGHDN, CDR2 FVKESK. Trimming took off 4 bases at V and 7 bases at J, with 19 bases between the two ends. This CDR3 comprises 15 residues. CDR3 loop: CASSPLPGPAGGYTF. The CDR3 bases are TGTGCCAGCAGCCCCCTGCCGGGCCCCGCGGGTGGCTACACCTTC.

In this sample, this clone turned up once. The chain carries TRBV7-3 and TRBJ2-3; 7 nucleotides align to TRBD2. CDR3 length: 14 amino acids. V lost 5 bases and J lost 1; bases outside the gene matches: 3. CDR1 is SGHTA, CDR2 FQGTGA, per germline. The chain's CDR3 is CASSPGGGTDTQYF. CDR3 DNA sequence: TGTGCCAGCAGCCCGGGGGGAGGCACAGATACGCAGTATTTT.

The V gene is TRBV7-2, the J gene TRBJ1-6; a possible D gene is TRBD1 (6 bases). Germline V gene data show CDR1 as SGHTA and CDR2 as FQGNSA. V lost 3 bases and J lost 0, with 12 bases in between. The CDR3 length is 17 residues. The CDR3 loop is CASSFVRGGSYNSPLHF. The CDR3 region has the DNA TGTGCCAGCAGCTTCGTTAGGGGGGGCTCCTATAATTCACCCCTCCACTTT.

The genes are TRBV19 and TRBJ2-7, with TRBD2 matching 14 bases. Germline lookup yields CDR1 LNHDA and CDR2 SQIVND (reference sequence). The CDR3 runs 16 residues. J lost 3 bases, V lost 5 bases, and 6 bases had no gene match. The CDR3 bases are TGTGCCAGTAGTCCGGGACTAGCGGGGGTCCTCTACGAGCAGTACTTC. Translating gives CASSPGLAGVLYEQYF.

The chain couples TRBV2 to TRBJ2-6; 8 positions agree with TRBD2. Germline CDR1 SNHLY, CDR2 FYNNEI. The junction had 3 bases not matched to a gene; V was cut back by 7 bases and J by 1 base. The CDR3 is 15 residues long. CDR3 region: CASTGGRSGANVLTF. The CDR3 DNA sequence: TGTGCCAGCACGGGAGGGCGGTCTGGGGCCAACGTCCTGACTTTC. Together with reference TRBV2 and TRBJ2-6, the CDR3 gives the full variable domain: EPEVTQTPSHQVTQMGQEVILRCVPISNHLYFYWYRQILGQKVEFLVSFYNNEISEKSEIFDDQFSVERPDGSNFTLKIRSTKLEDSAMYFCASTGGRSGANVLTFGAGSRLTVL.

This clone appeared once. The chain recombines TRBV5-1 with TRBJ2-2; the match to TRBD1 covers 8 bases. The V segment lost 2 bases and the J segment 3 bases; nucleotides outside the gene matches: 0. Per germline, CDR1 SGHRS and CDR2 YFSETQ. The CDR3 covers 14 residues. CDR3 DNA sequence: TGCGCCAGCAGCTTACAGGGGGACACCGGGGAGCTGTTTTTT. It codes for CASSLQGDTGELFF.

The sample holds a few counts of this clone. J is TRBJ1-4 and V is TRBV29-1; possible D gene TRBD1, 5 bases. The CDR3 is 15 amino acids. Between the trimmed V and J ends, which lost 0 bases and 4 bases, there was a span of 12 bases. CDR1 is SQVTM and CDR2 is ANQGSEA in the germline V gene. CDR3 in amino acids: CSVEDGGPFNEKLFF. In nucleotides, the CDR3 is TGCAGCGTTGAAGACGGGGGTCCGTTTAATGAAAAACTGTTTTTT.

The chain has TRBV25-1 and TRBJ1-5, with 9 bases that match TRBD1. This CDR3 is built from 16 residues. V was clipped by 4 bases and J by 6 bases; unmatched bases: 10. CDR1 and CDR2 (germline): MGHDK, SYGVNS. DNA for the CDR3: TGTGCCAGCAGTGGACACCGGGACAGGGACTCTCAGCCCCAGCATTTT. This translates into CASSGHRDRDSQPQHF.

This sequence joins TRBV5-6 and TRBJ1-2, with 8 bases matching TRBD1. The CDR3 spans 15 residues. V lost 5 bases to trimming and J lost 1 base; unmatched junction nucleotides: 7. Looked up from germline, CDR1 is SGHDT and CDR2 is YYEEEE. The CDR3 DNA reads TGTGCCAGCAGTCTCACAGGGGGAGGTAACTATGGCTACACCTTC. Translating it yields CASSLTGGGNYGYTF.

This clone was seen a few times. The rearrangement uses TRBV5-1 and TRBJ1-3; tentative D call: TRBD1 (5 bases). In germline, CDR1 is SGHRS, CDR2 YFSETQ. V gave up 4 bases and J gave up 3 bases, with 14 bases separating them. The CDR3 sequence is 15 residues long. The CDR3 bases are TGCGCCAGCAGCCCTTCGAGGAGGGGTGGAAACACCATATATTTT. Translated: CASSPSRRGGNTIYF.